Here is one T cell receptor (beta chain) with its context. The record originates from a study of technical replicates of blood from a handful of donors. CDR1 is LGHNA, CDR2 YNFKEQ, per germline. The CDR3 loop spans 14 amino acids. Trimming left V 1 base short and J 6 bases short, with 11 bases between. Repertoires were generated with immunoSEQ multiplex PCR, while TCRdb's copy carries only in-frame clones and drops some. This sample has over 50,000 clones, with about 90% found just once. The sequence was collected from a human donor in good health. Some clones in this sample may be carry-over from other donors' samples. Sequencing was carried out using PBMCs. The chain is built from TRBV4-2 and TRBJ2-3; D unclear. CDR3: CASSQGASRDTQYF. As DNA, the CDR3 is TGTGCCAGCAGCCAAGGTGCGAGTCGGGATACGCAGTATTTT.